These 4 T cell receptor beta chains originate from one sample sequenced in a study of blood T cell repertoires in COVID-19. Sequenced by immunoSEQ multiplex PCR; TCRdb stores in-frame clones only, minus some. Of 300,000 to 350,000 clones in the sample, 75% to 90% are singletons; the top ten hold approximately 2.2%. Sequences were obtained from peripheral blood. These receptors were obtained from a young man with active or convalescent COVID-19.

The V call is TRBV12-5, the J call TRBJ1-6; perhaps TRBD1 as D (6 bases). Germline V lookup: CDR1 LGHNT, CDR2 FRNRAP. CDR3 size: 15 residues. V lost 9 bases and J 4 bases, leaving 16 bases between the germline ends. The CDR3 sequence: CASKSPGHYNSPLHF. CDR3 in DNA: TGTGCTAGCAAATCTCCGGGACATTATAATTCACCCCTCCACTTT.

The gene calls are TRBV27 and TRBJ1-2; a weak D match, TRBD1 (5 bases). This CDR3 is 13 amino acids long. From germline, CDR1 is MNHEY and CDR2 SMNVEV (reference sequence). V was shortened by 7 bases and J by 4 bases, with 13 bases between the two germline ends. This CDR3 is CASTLGGFYGYTF. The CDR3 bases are TGTGCCAGCACCTTGGGGGGTTTCTATGGCTACACCTTC.

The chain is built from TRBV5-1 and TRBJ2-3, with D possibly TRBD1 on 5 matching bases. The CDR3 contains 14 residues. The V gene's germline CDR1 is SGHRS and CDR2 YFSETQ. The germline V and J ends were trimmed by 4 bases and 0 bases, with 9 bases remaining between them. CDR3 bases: TGCGCCAGCAGCCCAACAGGAAGCACAGATACGCAGTATTTT. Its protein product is CASSPTGSTDTQYF.

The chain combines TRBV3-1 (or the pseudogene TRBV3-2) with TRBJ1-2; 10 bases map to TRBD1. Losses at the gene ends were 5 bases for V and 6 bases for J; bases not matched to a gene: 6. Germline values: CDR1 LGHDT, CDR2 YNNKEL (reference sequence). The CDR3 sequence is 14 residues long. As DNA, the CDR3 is TGTGCCAGCAGCTTGACAGGGGGCAAGGATGGCTACACCTTC. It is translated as CASSLTGGKDGYTF.